These 5 T cell receptor beta chains were sequenced from one sample in a study of shared clonotypes between healthy human individuals. TCRdb keeps only in-frame clones here, not all; method: immunoSEQ multiplex PCR. This sample has more than 900,000 clones, with approximately 78% found just once. Sequencing was done on a sample of memory CD4+ T cells from PBMCs. The subset here: CD45RA-negative fraction. The receptors come from a young man in good health. Some clones in this sample may be carry-over from other donors' samples.

CDR3 sequence reads: CASSGGGASRYGYTF. DNA for the CDR3: TGTGCCAGCAGCGGGGGAGGGGCTAGTAGATATGGCTACACCTTC. J is TRBJ1-2 and V is TRBV7-2; D perhaps matches TRBD1 (5 bases). V was cut by 5 bases and J by 5 bases, with 18 bases left in between. Germline values: CDR1 SGHTA, CDR2 FQGNSA. This CDR3 has 15 residues.

About this clone itself: Other DNA sequences of this sample code for an identical CDR3. The chain has TRBV6-5 and TRBJ2-2, with D uncertain. CDR1 MNHEY and CDR2 SVGAGI come from the germline V gene. The CDR3 runs 13 residues. Trimming stripped 9 bases from V and 0 bases from J, with 8 bases between. The CDR3 protein is CASSSSNTGELFF. The CDR3 region has the DNA TGTGCCAGTTCAAGTTCGAACACCGGGGAGCTGTTTTTT.

The genes are TRBV30 and TRBJ2-7; 8 bases agree with TRBD1. The trim removed 0 bases at V and 2 bases at J, leaving 3 bases unmatched. Germline values: CDR1 GTSNPN, CDR2 SVGIG (reference sequence). The CDR3 sequence is 14 residues long. DNA of the CDR3: TGTGCCTGGAGTGTAACAGGGGGAACCTACGAGCAGTACTTC. This gives the protein CAWSVTGGTYEQYF.

The chain joins TRBV11-3 to TRBJ2-2, with 12 bases aligning to TRBD1. The CDR3 sequence is 16 residues long. Germline loops: CDR1 SGHNT, CDR2 YENEEA. The V gene end was trimmed by 0 bases and the J gene end by 7 bases; junction bases not matched to a gene: 3. CDR3 residues: CASSLEGQGANGELFF. The CDR3 nucleotides read TGTGCCAGCAGCTTAGAGGGACAGGGGGCGAACGGGGAGCTGTTTTTT. The entire variable domain, with the rest obtained from reference TRBV11-3 and TRBJ2-2, is as follows: EAGVVQSPRYKIIEKKQPVAFWCNPISGHNTLYWYLQNLGQGPELLIRYENEEAVDDSQLPKDRFSAERLKGVDSTLKIQPAELGDSAVYLCASSLEGQGANGELFFGEGSRLTVL.

This chain uses TRBV7-3 with TRBJ2-5; D possibly uses TRBD1 or TRBD2 (5 bases each). Germline V gene lookup returns CDR1 SGHTA and CDR2 FQGTGA. The CDR3 has 14 residues. Trimming removed 1 base at V and 1 base at J, with 7 bases between. The CDR3 reads CASSLRGSQETQYF. The CDR3 bases are TGTGCCAGCAGCTTAAGGGGGTCCCAAGAGACCCAGTACTTC.